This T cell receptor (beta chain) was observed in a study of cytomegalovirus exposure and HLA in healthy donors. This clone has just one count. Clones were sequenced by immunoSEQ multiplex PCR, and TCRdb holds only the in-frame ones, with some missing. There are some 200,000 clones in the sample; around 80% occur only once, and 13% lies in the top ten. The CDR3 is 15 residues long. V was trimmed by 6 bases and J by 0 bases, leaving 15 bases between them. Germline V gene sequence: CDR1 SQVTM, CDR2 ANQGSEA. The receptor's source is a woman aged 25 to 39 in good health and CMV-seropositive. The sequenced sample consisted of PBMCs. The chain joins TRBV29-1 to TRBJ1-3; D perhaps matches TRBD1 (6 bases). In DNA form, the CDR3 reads TGCAGCGTCTGGACAGCGATCAACTCTGGAAACACCATATATTTT. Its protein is CSVWTAINSGNTIYF. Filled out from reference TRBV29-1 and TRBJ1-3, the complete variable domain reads SAVISQKPSRDICQRGTSLTIQCQVDSQVTMMFWYRQQPGQSLTLIATANQGSEATYESGFVIDKFPISRPNLTFSTLTVSNMSPEDSSIYLCSVWTAINSGNTIYFGEGSWLTVV.